The clone carrying this T cell receptor beta chain has ten or more counts. Its specificity is not known. TCR cDNA molecules were tagged individually, and each one carried a unique molecular identifier. TCRdb reprocessed the 5' RACE reads with MiXCR, giving one entry per CDR3 protein. The sample holds more than 10,000 distinct CDR3 sequences, roughly 2.9% seen once. This specimen belongs to a study of spatial heterogeneity in lung cancer. The time point was: sample taken at primary tumor resection. In germline, CDR1 is MNHEY, CDR2 SVGEGT. The CDR3 spans 14 residues. V lost 3 bases and J 7 bases, leaving 15 bases between the germline ends. The study's findings and limits: Expanded alpha and beta TCR counts within tumors tracked tumor mutation counts.

The chain recombines TRBV6-2 or TRBV6-3 with TRBJ1-1; D is possibly TRBD1 (5 bases). The sequence was obtained from a male donor with early-stage non-small cell lung cancer. The sample was lung tumor tissue, taken at surgery. The CDR3 nucleotides read TGTGCCAGCAGTTATATCGACAGTTCCTATGAAGCTTTCTTT. This translates into CASSYIDSSYEAFF.